These 9 T cell receptor beta chains were sequenced from one sample in a study of OX40 agonist ivuxolimab in advanced cancers. Libraries were prepared by immunoSEQ multiplex PCR; TCRdb keeps only in-frame clonotypes and omits some of them. The table records roughly 20,000 clones, approximately 83% of them present only once. Specimen: CD4+ or CD8+ T cells sorted from blood, collected in a trial of the OX40 agonist ivuxolimab. The receptors shown here come from an adult with an advanced solid tumor such as melanoma, head and neck, liver or kidney cancer.

This sequence joins TRBV2 and TRBJ1-2; possibly TRBD1 for D (6 bases). CDR1 is SNHLY, CDR2 FYNNEI, per germline. This CDR3 contains 13 residues. Trimming cost V 6 bases and J 6 bases, with 14 bases left between them. CDR3 sequence reads: CASSEGVGNGYTF. CDR3 coding DNA: TGTGCCAGCAGCGAGGGGGTAGGGAATGGCTACACCTTC. Full variable domain (rest looked up from reference TRBV2 and TRBJ1-2): EPEVTQTPSHQVTQMGQEVILRCVPISNHLYFYWYRQILGQKVEFLVSFYNNEISEKSEIFDDQFSVERPDGSNFTLKIRSTKLEDSAMYFCASSEGVGNGYTFGSGTRLTVV.

In this sample, this clone turned up once. V and J are TRBV9 and TRBJ1-1; 10 bases agree with TRBD1. This CDR3 is built from 17 residues. CDR1 and CDR2 from the germline V gene are SGDLS and YYNGEE. V dropped 4 bases and J dropped 0; count of bases not matched to a gene: 9. This CDR3 reads CASSFTDRGYMNTEAFF. For the CDR3, the DNA is TGTGCCAGCAGCTTCACGGACAGGGGGTACATGAACACTGAAGCTTTCTTT.

This clone was detected only once. The J gene is TRBJ2-4, the V gene TRBV9; D ambiguous. Germline V gives CDR1 SGDLS, CDR2 YYNGEE. Trimming shortened V by 0 bases and J by 6 bases, and 13 bases separated the two germline ends. The CDR3 runs to 15 residues. The CDR3 sequence: CASSVGGTWGNIQYF. The CDR3 DNA sequence: TGTGCCAGCAGCGTAGGAGGCACCTGGGGAAACATTCAGTACTTC.

V usage is TRBV27 and J usage is TRBJ2-2; D remains unclear. V lost 6 bases and J 5 bases, leaving 4 bases between the germline ends. CDR3 length equals 11 residues. Germline assignment: CDR1 MNHEY and CDR2 SMNVEV (reference sequence). This CDR3 is CASSSTGELFF. CDR3 DNA: TGTGCCAGCAGCAGTACCGGGGAGCTGTTTTTT.

The CDR3 reads CASSTRREITGELFF. CDR3 in DNA: TGTGCCAGTAGTACCCGGCGGGAGATAACCGGGGAGCTGTTTTTT. The chain combines TRBV19 with TRBJ2-2, with TRBD2 identical over 7 bases. The junction had 7 bases not matched to a gene; V was cut back by 4 bases and J by 5 bases. Germline CDR1 reads LNHDA; CDR2 reads SQIVND (reference sequence). CDR3 length: 15 residues.

CDR3 bases: TGTGCCAGCAGCGCAAGGACTAGATTTAATGAGCAGTTCTTC. This codes for CASSARTRFNEQFF. The rearrangement uses TRBV11-2 and TRBJ2-1; TRBD2 aligns across 7 bases. With V trimmed by 5 bases and J by 7 bases, 8 bases remained unmatched. Germline V gene data show CDR1 as SGHAT and CDR2 as FQNNGV. This CDR3 comprises 14 residues. The variable domain in full, completed from reference TRBV11-2 and TRBJ2-1, reads EAGVAQSPRYKIIEKRQSVAFWCNPISGHATLYWYQQILGQGPKLLIQFQNNGVVDDSQLPKDRFSAERLKGVDSTLKIQPAKLEDSAVYLCASSARTRFNEQFFGPGTRLTVL.

V usage is TRBV27 and J usage is TRBJ2-7; possibly TRBD1 for D (5 bases). The V gene's germline CDR1 is MNHEY and CDR2 SMNVEV (reference sequence). Trimming removed 6 bases at V and 0 bases at J, with 18 bases between. The CDR3 sequence is 16 residues long. CDR3 loop: CASREVRGYSSYEQYF. DNA of the CDR3: TGTGCCAGCAGAGAAGTTAGGGGCTACAGCTCCTACGAGCAGTACTTC.

By share, this clone counts as medium-sized. V gene TRBV7-8 combines with J gene TRBJ2-1; no firm D call. The germline gives CDR1 SGHVS, CDR2 FQNEAQ. V shed 1 base and J shed 3 bases, with 10 bases lying between them. This CDR3 comprises 15 residues. Here the CDR3 reads CASSLEGKIYNEQFF. The CDR3 DNA reads TGTGCCAGCAGCTTAGAAGGTAAAATCTACAATGAGCAGTTCTTC.

V gene TRBV28 combines with J gene TRBJ2-3, with 14 nucleotides matching TRBD2. CDR1 and CDR2 (germline): MDHEN, SYDVKM. V shed 6 bases and J 0 bases; nucleotides not matched to a gene: 8. This CDR3 has 18 residues. The CDR3 coding sequence is TGTGCCAGCAGGCCGGGACTAGCGGGAGCTTCTAGCACAGATACGCAGTATTTT. Its protein product is CASRPGLAGASSTDTQYF.